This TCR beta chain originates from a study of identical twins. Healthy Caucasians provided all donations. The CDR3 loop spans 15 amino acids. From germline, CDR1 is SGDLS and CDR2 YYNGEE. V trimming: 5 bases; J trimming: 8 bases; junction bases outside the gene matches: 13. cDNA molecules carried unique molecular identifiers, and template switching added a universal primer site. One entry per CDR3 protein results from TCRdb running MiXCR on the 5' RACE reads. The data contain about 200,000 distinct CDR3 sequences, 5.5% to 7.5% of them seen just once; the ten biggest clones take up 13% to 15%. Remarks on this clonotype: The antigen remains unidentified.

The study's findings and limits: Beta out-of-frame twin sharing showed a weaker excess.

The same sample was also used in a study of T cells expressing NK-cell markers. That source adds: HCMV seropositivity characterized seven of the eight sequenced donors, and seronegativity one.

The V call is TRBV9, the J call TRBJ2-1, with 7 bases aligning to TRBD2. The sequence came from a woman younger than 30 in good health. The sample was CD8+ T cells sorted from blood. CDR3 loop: CASRPRDYDLDEQFF. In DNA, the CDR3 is TGTGCCAGCAGACCCAGGGACTACGATTTGGATGAGCAGTTCTTC.